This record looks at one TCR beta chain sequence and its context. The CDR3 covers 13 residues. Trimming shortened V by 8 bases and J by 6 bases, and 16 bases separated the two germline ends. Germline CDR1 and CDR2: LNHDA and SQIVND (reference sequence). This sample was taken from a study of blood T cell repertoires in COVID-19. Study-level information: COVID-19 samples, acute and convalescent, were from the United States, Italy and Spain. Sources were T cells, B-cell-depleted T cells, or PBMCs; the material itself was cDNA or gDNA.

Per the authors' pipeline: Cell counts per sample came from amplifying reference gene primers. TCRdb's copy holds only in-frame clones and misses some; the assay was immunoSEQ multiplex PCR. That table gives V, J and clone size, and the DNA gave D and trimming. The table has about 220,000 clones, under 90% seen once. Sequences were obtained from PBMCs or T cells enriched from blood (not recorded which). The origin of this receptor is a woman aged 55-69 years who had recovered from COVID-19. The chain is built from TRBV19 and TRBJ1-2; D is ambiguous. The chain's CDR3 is CASGVGRANGYTF. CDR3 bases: TGTGCCAGTGGGGTCGGGAGGGCGAATGGCTACACCTTC.